This T cell receptor beta chain was captured in a study of PD-L1 blockade in urothelial cancer. CDR1 is SGHAT, CDR2 FQNNGV, per germline. The CDR3 has 15 amino acids. J lost 2 bases, V lost 4 bases, and 3 bases had no gene match. Assay: immunoSEQ multiplex PCR; the TCRdb copy retains only in-frame clones and omits some. The sample consists of around 93,000 clones, roughly 80% of them appearing once. Time point given: peripheral blood 6 weeks after treatment start. The chain employs TRBV11-2 and TRBJ2-2; 8 bases are a match to TRBD2. This receptor was taken from an older man with urothelial cancer. The sample in question was PBMCs, obtained around atezolizumab (anti-PD-L1) treatment. For the CDR3, the DNA is TGTGCCAGCAGCTCCTTAGCGGGAAACACCGGGGAGCTGTTTTTT. Protein sequence: CASSSLAGNTGELFF.